These 13 T cell receptor beta chains were sequenced from one sample in a study of T cell responses to AZD1222 COVID-19 vaccine (dated by TCRdb to the early 2020s). Libraries came from the immunoSEQ multiplex PCR assay. TCRdb carries this immuneACCESS record with in-frame sequences only. Its versions omit some clonotypes, under half of them owing to an unresolved V gene in the studies checked, with the rest unexplained. This sample is represented by under 150,000 clones; 70% to 90% of them were singletons. 6.5% of the sample goes to the ten largest clones. Taken with the paper, the label for time point translates to: about 28 days (+/-7) after the second vaccine dose. This specimen consisted of peripheral blood, obtained 28 days after the second AZD1222 dose. The receptors shown here come from an adult who received the AZD1222 COVID-19 vaccine.

The gene calls are TRBV5-1 and TRBJ2-3, with TRBD2 matching 7 bases. CDR3 size: 14 residues. Trimming cost V 7 bases and J 6 bases; bases outside gene matches: 11. Looked up from germline, CDR1 is SGHRS and CDR2 is YFSETQ. The DNA of the CDR3 is TGCGCCAGCTCCTCAGGAGAAGCGGGGGATACGCAGTATTTT. Amino acid sequence: CASSSGEAGDTQYF.

This chain connects TRBV7-9 to TRBJ1-2; no reliable D call. Germline V gene data show CDR1 as SEHNR and CDR2 as FQNEAQ (reference sequence). The CDR3 covers 13 residues. Trimming removed 5 bases at V and 3 bases at J, with 10 bases between. CDR3 protein: CASSRDGYYGYTF. As DNA, the CDR3 is TGTGCCAGCAGCCGTGACGGATACTATGGCTACACCTTC. The full variable domain, its missing parts supplied by reference TRBV7-9 and TRBJ1-2, is DTGVSQNPRHKITKRGQNVTFRCDPISEHNRLYWYRQTLGQGPEFLTYFQNEAQLEKSRLLSDRFSAERPKGSFSTLEIQRTEQGDSAMYLCASSRDGYYGYTFGSGTRLTVV.

This clone was recorded only once. The V gene is TRBV4-3, the J gene TRBJ2-5, with TRBD2 identical over 8 bases. Trimming took 3 bases from V and 5 from J; bases not matched to a gene: 14. The CDR3 is 17 residues long. CDR1 is LGHNA and CDR2 is YSLEER in the germline V gene. This chain's CDR3 is CASSQGPGGEVRETQYF. The CDR3 bases are TGCGCCAGCAGCCAGGGCCCCGGGGGGGAAGTTCGGGAGACCCAGTACTTC.

This clone was detected only once. CDR3 in amino acids: CASSYSTSSTDTQYF. In nucleotides, the CDR3 is TGTGCCAGCAGTTACTCTACCTCTAGCACAGATACGCAGTATTTT. V gene TRBV6-5 combines with J gene TRBJ2-3; no definite D call. Germline values: CDR1 MNHEY, CDR2 SVGAGI. V lost 0 bases to trimming and J lost 0 bases, with 7 bases between them. The CDR3 has 15 amino acids.

This clone was seen more than once but under ten times. The rearrangement joins TRBV6-2 or TRBV6-3 to TRBJ1-5; 8 bases match TRBD1. Trimming took 6 bases from V and 6 from J; bases not matched to a gene: 10. The CDR3 loop spans 15 amino acids. Germline V gene sequence: CDR1 MNHEY, CDR2 SVGEGT. This chain's CDR3 is CASSLAKTGVQPQHF. The CDR3, as DNA: TGTGCCAGCAGCCTCGCCAAGACAGGGGTTCAGCCCCAGCATTTT.

V gene TRBV7-9 combines with J gene TRBJ2-3, with 14 bases identical to TRBD2. The CDR3 is made up of 16 amino acids. The trim removed 5 bases at V and 5 bases at J, leaving 6 bases unmatched. CDR1 is SEHNR, CDR2 FQNEAQ, per germline (reference sequence). Here the CDR3 reads CASSTGLAGEGDTQYF. The DNA of the CDR3 is TGTGCCAGCAGCACGGGACTAGCGGGGGAGGGAGATACGCAGTATTTT.

This clone was seen just once. The rearrangement links TRBV7-9 to TRBJ1-2; D gene unclear. The germline V gene encodes CDR1 SEHNR and CDR2 FQNEAQ (reference sequence). V lost 1 base and J lost 4, with 7 bases in between. This CDR3 comprises 13 residues. The CDR3 sequence is CASSLEDLYGYTF. CDR3 nucleotide sequence: TGTGCCAGCAGCTTAGAGGACCTCTATGGCTACACCTTC.

The genes are TRBV4-3 and TRBJ1-5; TRBD1 agrees at 7 bases. Germline V gives CDR1 LGHNA, CDR2 YSLEER. The CDR3 contains 16 residues. V shed 0 bases, J shed 7 bases, and the junction held 9 bases outside the gene matches. CDR3 nucleotides: TGCGCCAGCAGCCAAGACAGGGGGTTGAGTGGGCAGCCCCAGCATTTT. It translates to CASSQDRGLSGQPQHF.

The chain links TRBV27 to TRBJ2-1, with 7 positions matching TRBD1. Germline V gene lookup returns CDR1 MNHEY and CDR2 SMNVEV (reference sequence). The CDR3 is 14 residues long. V lost 9 bases, J lost 0 bases, and 5 bases stayed unmatched. The CDR3: CASTRDSSYNEQFF. CDR3 bases: TGTGCCAGTACCCGGGACAGCTCCTACAATGAGCAGTTCTTC.

V gene TRBV7-7 combines with J gene TRBJ2-5, with D maybe TRBD1 (5 bases). Trimming removed 0 bases from V and 5 bases from J, with 7 bases in between. Germline V gives CDR1 SSHAT, CDR2 FNYEAQ (reference sequence). CDR3 length equals 13 residues. CDR3 sequence reads: CASSLARAETQYF. DNA for the CDR3: TGTGCCAGCAGCTTAGCCAGGGCGGAGACCCAGTACTTC. Supplemented by reference TRBV7-7 and TRBJ2-5, the full variable domain reads GAGVSQSPRYKVTKRGQDVTLRCDPISSHATLYWYQQALGQGPEFLTYFNYEAQPDKSGLPSDRFSAERPEGSISTLTIQRTEQRDSAMYRCASSLARAETQYFGPGTRLLVL.

V gene TRBV19 combines with J gene TRBJ1-5; D call uncertain. Germline V CDR1 and CDR2: LNHDA, SQIVND (reference sequence). This CDR3 has 12 amino acids. The V gene lost 8 bases and the J gene lost 6 bases, with 11 bases spanning the gap. In nucleotides, the CDR3 is TGTGCCAGTGGGGATGAGGGTCAGCCCCAGCATTTT. As protein: CASGDEGQPQHF.

CDR3 in amino acids: CASSSMSSGANVLTF. DNA of the CDR3: TGTGCCAGCAGCTCTATGTCCTCTGGGGCCAACGTCCTGACTTTC. The chain combines TRBV7-3 with TRBJ2-6; D uncertain. Germline CDR1 and CDR2: SGHTA and FQGTGA. CDR3 length: 15 residues. Trimming took off 4 bases at V and 0 bases at J, with 7 bases between the two ends.

The chain couples TRBV6-5 to TRBJ1-1; D possibly corresponds to TRBD1 (5 bases). This CDR3 contains 14 residues. V was shortened by 2 bases and J by 1 base, with 8 bases between the two germline ends. Germline V gives CDR1 MNHEY, CDR2 SVGAGI. The DNA for the CDR3 is TGTGCCAGCAGTTACGACAGATGGAACACTGAAGCTTTCTTT. Its translation: CASSYDRWNTEAFF.